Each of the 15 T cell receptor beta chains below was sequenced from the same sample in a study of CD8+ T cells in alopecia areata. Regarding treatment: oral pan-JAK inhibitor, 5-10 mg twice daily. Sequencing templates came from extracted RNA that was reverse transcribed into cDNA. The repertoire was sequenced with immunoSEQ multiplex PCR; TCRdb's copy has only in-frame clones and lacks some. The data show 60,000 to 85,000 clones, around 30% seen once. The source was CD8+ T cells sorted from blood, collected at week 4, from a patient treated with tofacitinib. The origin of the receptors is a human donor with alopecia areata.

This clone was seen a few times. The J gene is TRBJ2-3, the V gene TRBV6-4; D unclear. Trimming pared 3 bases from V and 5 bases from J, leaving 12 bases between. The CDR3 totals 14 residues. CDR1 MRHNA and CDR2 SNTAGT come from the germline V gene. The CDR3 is CASSEGSSGDTQYF. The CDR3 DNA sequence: TGTGCCAGCAGTGAGGGTAGCTCAGGAGATACGCAGTATTTT.

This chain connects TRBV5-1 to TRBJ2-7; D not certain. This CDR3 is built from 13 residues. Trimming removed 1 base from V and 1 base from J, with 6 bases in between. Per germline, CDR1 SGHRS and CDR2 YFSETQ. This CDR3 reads CASSLSRSYEQYF. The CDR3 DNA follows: TGCGCCAGCAGCTTGAGCAGGTCCTACGAGCAGTACTTC. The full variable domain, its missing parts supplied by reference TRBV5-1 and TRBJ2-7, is KAGVTQTPRYLIKTRGQQVTLSCSPISGHRSVSWYQQTPGQGLQFLFEYFSETQRNKGNFPGRFSGRQFSNSRSEMNVSTLELGDSALYLCASSLSRSYEQYFGPGTRLTVT.

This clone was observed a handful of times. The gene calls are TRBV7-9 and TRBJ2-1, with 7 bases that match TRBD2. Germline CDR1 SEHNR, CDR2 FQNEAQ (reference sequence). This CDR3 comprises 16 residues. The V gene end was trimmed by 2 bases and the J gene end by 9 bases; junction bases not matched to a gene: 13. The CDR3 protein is CASSLWGRAYVVEQFF. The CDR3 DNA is TGTGCCAGCAGCTTATGGGGGAGGGCTTATGTGGTTGAGCAGTTCTTC.

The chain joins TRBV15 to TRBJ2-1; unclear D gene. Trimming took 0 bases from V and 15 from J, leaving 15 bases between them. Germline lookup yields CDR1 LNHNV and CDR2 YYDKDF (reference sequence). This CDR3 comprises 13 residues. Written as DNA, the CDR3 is TGTGCCACCAGCAGAGACTCGATGAGTTGGGCGTTCTTC. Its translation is CATSRDSMSWAFF.

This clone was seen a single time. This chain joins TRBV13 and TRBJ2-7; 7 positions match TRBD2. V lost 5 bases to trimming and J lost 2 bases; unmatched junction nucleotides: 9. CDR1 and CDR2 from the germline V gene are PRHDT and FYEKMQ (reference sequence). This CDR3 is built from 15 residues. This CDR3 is CASSQRGLAAYEQYF. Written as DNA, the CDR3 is TGTGCCAGCAGCCAGCGGGGCCTAGCGGCCTACGAGCAGTACTTC. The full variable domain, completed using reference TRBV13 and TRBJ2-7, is AAGVIQSPRHLIKEKRETATLKCYPIPRHDTVYWYQQGPGQDPQFLISFYEKMQSDKGSIPDRFSAQQFSDYHSELNMSSLELGDSALYFCASSQRGLAAYEQYFGPGTRLTVT.

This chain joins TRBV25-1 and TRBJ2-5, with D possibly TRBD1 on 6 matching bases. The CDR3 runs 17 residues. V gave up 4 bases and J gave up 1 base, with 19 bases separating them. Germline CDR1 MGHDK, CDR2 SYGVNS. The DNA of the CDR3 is TGTGCCAGCAGTGCCTCCCCGACAGGTTGGCGCCAAGAGACCCAGTACTTC. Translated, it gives CASSASPTGWRQETQYF.

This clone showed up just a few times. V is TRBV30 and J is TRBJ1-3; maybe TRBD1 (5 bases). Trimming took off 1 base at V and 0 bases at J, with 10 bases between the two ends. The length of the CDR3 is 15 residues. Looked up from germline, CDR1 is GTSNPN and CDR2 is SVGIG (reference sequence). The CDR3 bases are TGTGCCTGGAGTGGACGGGACTTCTCTGGAAACACCATATATTTT. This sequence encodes CAWSGRDFSGNTIYF.

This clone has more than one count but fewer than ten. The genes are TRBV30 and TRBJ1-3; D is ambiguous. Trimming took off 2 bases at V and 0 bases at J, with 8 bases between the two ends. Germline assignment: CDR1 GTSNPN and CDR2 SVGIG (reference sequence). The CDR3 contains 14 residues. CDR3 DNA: TGTGCCTGGAGTTTGGGGATCTCTGGAAACACCATATATTTT. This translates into CAWSLGISGNTIYF.

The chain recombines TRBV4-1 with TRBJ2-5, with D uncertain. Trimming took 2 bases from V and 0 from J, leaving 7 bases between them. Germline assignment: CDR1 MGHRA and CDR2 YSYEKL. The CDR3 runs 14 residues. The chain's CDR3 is CASSQQRDQETQYF. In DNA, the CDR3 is TGCGCCAGCAGCCAACAGAGAGACCAAGAGACCCAGTACTTC.

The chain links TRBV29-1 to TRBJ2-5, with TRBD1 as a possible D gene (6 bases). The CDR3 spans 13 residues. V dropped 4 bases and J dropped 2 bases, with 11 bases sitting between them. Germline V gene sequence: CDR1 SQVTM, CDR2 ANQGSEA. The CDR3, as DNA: TGCAGCGTTGTTCTAGGGGGTCAAGAGACCCAGTACTTC. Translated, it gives CSVVLGGQETQYF.

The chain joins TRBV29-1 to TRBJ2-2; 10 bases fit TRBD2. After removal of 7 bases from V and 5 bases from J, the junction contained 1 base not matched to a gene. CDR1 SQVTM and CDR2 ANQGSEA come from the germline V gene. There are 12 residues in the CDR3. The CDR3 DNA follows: TGCAGCGAGCGGGAGGGTACCGGGGAGCTGTTTTTT. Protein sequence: CSEREGTGELFF.

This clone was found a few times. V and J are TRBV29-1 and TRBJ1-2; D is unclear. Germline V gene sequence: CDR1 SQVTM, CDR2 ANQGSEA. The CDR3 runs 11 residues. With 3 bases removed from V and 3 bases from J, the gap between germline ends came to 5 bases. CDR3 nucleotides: TGCAGCGTTGAGGAGGACTATGGCTACACCTTC. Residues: CSVEEDYGYTF.

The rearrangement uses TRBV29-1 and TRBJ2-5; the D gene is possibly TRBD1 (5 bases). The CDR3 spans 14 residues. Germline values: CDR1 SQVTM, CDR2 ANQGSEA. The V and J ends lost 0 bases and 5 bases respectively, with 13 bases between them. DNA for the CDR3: TGCAGCGTTGAAGATGGCTCAGGGATGGAGACCCAGTACTTC. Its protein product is CSVEDGSGMETQYF.

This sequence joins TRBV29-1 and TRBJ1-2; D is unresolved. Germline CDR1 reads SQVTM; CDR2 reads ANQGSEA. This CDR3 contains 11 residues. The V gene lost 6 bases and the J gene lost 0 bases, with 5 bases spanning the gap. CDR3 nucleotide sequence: TGCAGCGTGAGCTCTAACTATGGCTACACCTTC. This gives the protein CSVSSNYGYTF.

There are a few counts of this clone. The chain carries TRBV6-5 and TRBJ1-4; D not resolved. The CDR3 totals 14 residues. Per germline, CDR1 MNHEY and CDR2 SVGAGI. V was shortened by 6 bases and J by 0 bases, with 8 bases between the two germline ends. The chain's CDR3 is CASRPFTTNEKLFF. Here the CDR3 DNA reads TGTGCCAGCAGACCTTTTACAACTAATGAAAAACTGTTTTTT.